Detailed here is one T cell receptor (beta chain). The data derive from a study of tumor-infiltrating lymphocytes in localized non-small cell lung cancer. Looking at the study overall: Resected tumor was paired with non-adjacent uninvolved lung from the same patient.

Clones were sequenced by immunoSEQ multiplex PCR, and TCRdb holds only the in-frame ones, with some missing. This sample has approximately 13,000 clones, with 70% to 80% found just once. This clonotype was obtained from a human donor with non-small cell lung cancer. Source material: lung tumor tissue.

The CDR3 DNA reads TGTGCCAGCAGCTTATCGCCCGAGATCACTGAAGCTTTCTTT. Translating gives CASSLSPEITEAFF. The chain links TRBV7-2 to TRBJ1-1; D not certain. Trimming left V 2 bases short and J 4 bases short, with 11 bases between. The length of the CDR3 is 14 residues. Germline V gives CDR1 SGHTA, CDR2 FQGNSA.